Listed below are T cell receptor beta chains from one sample, sequenced in a study of CD8 T cells in Susac syndrome. Each CDR3 protein gets one entry after TCRdb re-called the immunoSEQ multiplex PCR reads with MiXCR. In the table there are 150,000 to 200,000 distinct CDR3 sequences, approximately 95% of which are singletons. The sample comprised CD8+ T cells from PBMCs. The receptors were sampled from a human donor with multiple sclerosis. Both conserved end residues are part of each CDR3. The D gene is left open where the match is weak. Where a row states a size, it is once, few, many or the class of an expanded clone; other rows omit it.

D,size,J,V,CDR3,DNA
.,.,TRBJ2-2,TRBV7-9,CASSPGPRAGELFF,TGTGCCAGCAGCCCAGGGCCCCGGGCCGGGGAGCTGTTTTTT
TRBD1,.,TRBJ1-3,TRBV2,CASSEAGTGGNTIYF,TGTGCCAGCAGTGAAGCCGGGACAGGGGGGAACACCATATATTTT
.,.,TRBJ2-1,TRBV7-9,CASSRLVNEQFF,TGTGCCAGCAGCCGACTAGTAAATGAGCAGTTCTTC
TRBD2,.,TRBJ2-7,TRBV28,CASSPGTSETYEQYF,TGTGCCAGCAGTCCCGGGACTAGCGAAACCTACGAGCAGTACTTC
.,once,TRBJ2-1,TRBV12-5,CASGFPYEQFF,TGTGCTAGTGGTTTCCCCTATGAGCAGTTCTTC
.,.,TRBJ2-1,TRBV9,CASSPGAGPNEQFF,TGTGCCAGCAGCCCCGGCGCGGGGCCCAATGAGCAGTTCTTC
TRBD2,.,TRBJ2-1,TRBV27,CATETSGGLHGAYNEQFF,TGTGCCACAGAGACTAGCGGGGGGCTCCATGGCGCCTACAATGAGCAGTTCTTC
.,.,TRBJ1-4,TRBV28,CASSLPGVWDEKLFF,TGTGCCAGCAGTTTACCCGGGGTGTGGGATGAAAAACTGTTTTTT
.,.,TRBJ2-1,TRBV5-1,CASSFVAGPHNEQFF,TGCGCCAGCAGCTTCGTGGCTGGCCCACACAATGAGCAGTTCTTC
TRBD2,.,TRBJ2-3,TRBV29-1,CSVESLAGGIDTQYF,TGCAGCGTGGAGTCCCTAGCGGGGGGGATAGATACGCAGTATTTT
.,.,TRBJ1-1,TRBV5-4,CASRWASGANTEAFF,TGTGCCAGCAGATGGGCGAGCGGGGCGAACACTGAAGCTTTCTTT
TRBD2,few,TRBJ2-7,TRBV27,CASSTSGSSYEQYF,TGTGCCAGCAGCACTAGCGGGAGCTCCTACGAGCAGTACTTC
.,.,TRBJ2-6,TRBV29-1,CSVGVPGANVLTF,TGCAGCGTGGGCGTACCTGGGGCCAACGTCCTGACTTTC
.,once,TRBJ2-1,TRBV2,CASSERRIDEQFF,TGTGCCAGCAGTGAAAGGAGAATCGATGAGCAGTTCTTC
.,.,TRBJ2-1,TRBV9,CASSRTAERFF,TGTGCCAGCAGTCGGACGGCCGAGCGGTTCTTC
.,.,TRBJ1-1,TRBV5-4,CASSLSIMNTEAFF,TGTGCCAGCAGCTTGAGCATCATGAACACTGAAGCTTTCTTT
.,.,TRBJ2-7,TRBV30,CAWGERRIHEQYF,TGTGCCTGGGGGGAGCGACGCATTCACGAGCAGTACTTC
TRBD1,.,TRBJ2-7,TRBV5-6,CASSFGTGGTTTYEQYF,TGTGCCAGCAGCTTCGGGACAGGGGGAACTACGACCTACGAGCAGTACTTC
.,.,TRBJ2-4,TRBV4-2,CASSQEEGRAKNIQYF,TGTGCCAGCAGCCAAGAAGAGGGCCGGGCCAAAAACATTCAGTACTTC
.,.,TRBJ1-1,TRBV7-6,CASSLRADRNTEAFF,TGTGCCAGCAGCTTAAGGGCGGACAGGAACACTGAAGCTTTCTTT